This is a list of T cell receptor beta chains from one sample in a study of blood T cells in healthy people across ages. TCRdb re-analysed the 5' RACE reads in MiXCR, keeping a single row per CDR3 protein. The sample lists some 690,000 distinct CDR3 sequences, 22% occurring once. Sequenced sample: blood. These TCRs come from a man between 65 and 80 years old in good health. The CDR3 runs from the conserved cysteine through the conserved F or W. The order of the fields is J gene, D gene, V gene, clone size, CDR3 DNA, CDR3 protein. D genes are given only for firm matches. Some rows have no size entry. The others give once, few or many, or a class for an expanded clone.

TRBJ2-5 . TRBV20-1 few TGCAGTGCTAGAGGGCTGGGGAGGATGTCGGAGACCCAGTACTTC CSARGLGRMSETQYF
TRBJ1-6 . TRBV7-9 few TGTGCCAGCAGCCCGCGACAGGATTCACCCCTCCACTTT CASSPRQDSPLHF
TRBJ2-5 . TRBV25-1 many TGTGCCAGCAGTGATTCCCGTCAAGAGACCCAGTACTTC CASSDSRQETQYF
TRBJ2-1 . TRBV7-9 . TGTGCCAGCAGCCCGAGTGTGGGCGGGGATTACAATGAGCAGTTCTTC CASSPSVGGDYNEQFF
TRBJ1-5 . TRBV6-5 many TGTGCCAGCAGTACAACGAATCAGCCCCAGCATTTT CASSTTNQPQHF
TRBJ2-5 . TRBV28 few TGTGCCAGCTTGGGGGGACCGTACCAAGAGACCCAGTACTTC CASLGGPYQETQYF
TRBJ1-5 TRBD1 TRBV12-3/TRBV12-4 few TGTGCCAGCAGTTTCTCCAGGGGGAGTCAGCCCCAGCATTTT CASSFSRGSQPQHF
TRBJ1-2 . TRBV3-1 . TGTGCCAGCAGCCAAGATTGGGGCGGTGGCTACACCTTC CASSQDWGGGYTF
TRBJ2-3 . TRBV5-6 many TGTGCCAGCAGCTTGGGGAGGAGGGATACGCAGTATTTT CASSLGRRDTQYF
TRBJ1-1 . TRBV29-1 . TGCAGCGTTGGATCGGGGGTACGGATGAACACTGAAGCTTTCTTT CSVGSGVRMNTEAFF
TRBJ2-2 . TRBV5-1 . TGCGCCAGCAGCCTCGAGGGGGGATCCGGGGAGCTGTTTTTT CASSLEGGSGELFF
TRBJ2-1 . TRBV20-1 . TGCAGTGCTAGAGATCCGGCCTCCTCCTACAATGAGCAGTTCTTC CSARDPASSYNEQFF
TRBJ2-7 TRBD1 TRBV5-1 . TGCGCCAGCAGCTTGGTCGTGGGACAGAAATACGAGCAGTACTTC CASSLVVGQKYEQYF
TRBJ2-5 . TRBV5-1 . TGCGCCAGCAGCGTGGGGACTCCCGAAGAGACCCAGTACTTC CASSVGTPEETQYF
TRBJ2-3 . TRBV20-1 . TGCAGTGCTAGTGGTCGGGACTTGGGGTTTGGAGATACGCAGTATTTT CSASGRDLGFGDTQYF
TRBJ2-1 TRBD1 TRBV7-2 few TGTGCCAGCAGCCGACCGGGACAGTCCTACAATGAGCAGTTCTTC CASSRPGQSYNEQFF
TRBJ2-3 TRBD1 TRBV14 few TGTGCCAGCAGCCCTGGACAGGGCACTAGCACAGATACGCAGTATTTT CASSPGQGTSTDTQYF
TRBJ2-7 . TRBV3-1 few TGTGCCAGCGGCCGGGGACACATTAATGGGTACGAGCAGTACTTC CASGRGHINGYEQYF
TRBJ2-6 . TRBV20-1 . TGCAGTGCTATCAACACTGGGGCCAACGTCCTGACTTTC CSAINTGANVLTF
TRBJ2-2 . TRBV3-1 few TGTGCCAGCAGCCAAGCTGGGATCGGGGAGCTGTTTTTT CASSQAGIGELFF
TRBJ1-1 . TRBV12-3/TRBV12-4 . TGTGCCAGCAGTCCCCGGGGAAGTGCTTTCTTT CASSPRGSAFF
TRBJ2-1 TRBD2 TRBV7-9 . TGTGCCAGCAGCACACTAGCGGGAGCCTACAATGAGCAGTTCTTC CASSTLAGAYNEQFF
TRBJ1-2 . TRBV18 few TGTGCCAGCTCACCACCGTCCAGGTTCTATGGCTACACCTTC CASSPPSRFYGYTF
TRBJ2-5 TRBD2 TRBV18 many TGTGCCAGCAGCCCCCTAGCGGGGGAGACCCAGTACTTC CASSPLAGETQYF
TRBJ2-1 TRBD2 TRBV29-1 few TGCAGCGGAGAGACTAGCGGGAGCTCCTACAATGAGCAGTTCTTC CSGETSGSSYNEQFF
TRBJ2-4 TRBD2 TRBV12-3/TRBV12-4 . TGTGCCAGCAGTCAGGGGACTAGCGGGGGGCTCCTAGCCAAAAACATTCAGTACTTC CASSQGTSGGLLAKNIQYF
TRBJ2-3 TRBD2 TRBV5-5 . TGTGCCAGCAGCTTGTTGCCTAGCGGGGGAAGCACAGATACGCAGTATTTT CASSLLPSGGSTDTQYF
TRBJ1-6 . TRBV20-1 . TGCAGTGCTAGAGATTTTGTTCGAGTCTTGGGGGATTCACCCCTCCACTTT CSARDFVRVLGDSPLHF
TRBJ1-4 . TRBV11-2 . TGTGCCGGCAGCTTAGAAAGGGGTCTTAACATAGGAGAAAAACTGTTTTTT CAGSLERGLNIGEKLFF
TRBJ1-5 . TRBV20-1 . TGCAGTGCCGGCCAGGCCAATCAGCCCCAGCATTTT CSAGQANQPQHF
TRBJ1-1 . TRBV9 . TGTGCCAGCAGCGTAGGTGGGGGCAGTACGGCTGAAGCTTTCTTT CASSVGGGSTAEAFF
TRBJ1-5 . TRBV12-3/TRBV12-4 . TGTGCCAGCACTCAGGGTAGGGATGGAAGGTCGCCCCAGCATTTT CASTQGRDGRSPQHF
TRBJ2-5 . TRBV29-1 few TGCAGCGTTGAAGGCAGGAGAGAGACCCAGTACTTC CSVEGRRETQYF
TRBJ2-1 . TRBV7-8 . TGTGCGTCGACTGCCTTCAATGAGCAGTTCTTC CASTAFNEQFF
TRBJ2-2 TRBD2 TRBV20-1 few TGCAGTGCTCAGCGGGGGGCCCTCTCCGGGGAGCTGTTTTTT CSAQRGALSGELFF
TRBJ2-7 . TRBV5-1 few TGCGCCAGCGCCGCACGAGACACCTACGAGCAGTACTTC CASAARDTYEQYF
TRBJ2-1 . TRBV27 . TGTGCCAGCAGTATAGGGGGGAGATACAATGAGCAGTTCTTC CASSIGGRYNEQFF
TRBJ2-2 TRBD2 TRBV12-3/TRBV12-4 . TGTGCCAGCAGTTTACTGGGGGGGGGTCGGTTTTTT CASSLLGGGRFF
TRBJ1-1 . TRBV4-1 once TGCGCCAGCAGCCAAGAAATACAGGGAAGGCACACTGAAGCTTTCTTT CASSQEIQGRHTEAFF
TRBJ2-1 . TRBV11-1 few TGTGCCAGCAGCTCAAACCCGAATGAGCAGTTCTTC CASSSNPNEQFF
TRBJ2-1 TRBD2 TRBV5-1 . TGCGCCAGCAGGGACCCTACAGCGGGAGATAAACCTAATGAGCAGTTCTTC CASRDPTAGDKPNEQFF
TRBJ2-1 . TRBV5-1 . TGCGCCAGCAGCTTCCCAGGTAACATGAATGAGCAGTTCTTC CASSFPGNMNEQFF